These T cell receptor beta chains were read from a single sample in a study of cytomegalovirus exposure and HLA in healthy donors. Clones were read by immunoSEQ multiplex PCR, and TCRdb kept only the in-frame ones, dropping some. In the table there are just over 95,000 clones, 78% of which are singletons. The sequenced sample was PBMCs. These receptors were taken from a woman in her thirties or forties in good health and CMV-seropositive. Each CDR3 is given with its conserved first and last residue. Fields, in order: V gene, J gene, D gene, clone size, CDR3 DNA, CDR3 protein. D genes are given only for firm matches. Clone size appears in some rows only: once, few, many, or a class for an expanded clone.

V: TRBV7-2; J: TRBJ2-1; D: TRBD2; size: NA; DNA: TGTGCCAGCAGCCGGACTAGCGAACCCTACAATGAGCAGTTCTTC; CDR3: CASSRTSEPYNEQFF
V: TRBV7-8; J: TRBJ2-7; D: TRBD2; size: NA; DNA: TGTGCCAGCAGCACGCTGACTAGCGGGAGTGGGTACGAGCAGTACTTC; CDR3: CASSTLTSGSGYEQYF
V: TRBV5-1; J: TRBJ2-2; D: NA; size: few; DNA: TGCGCCAGCAGCTTGGCGGGAACCGGGGAGCTGTTTTTT; CDR3: CASSLAGTGELFF
V: TRBV7-2; J: TRBJ2-6; D: NA; size: NA; DNA: TGTGCCAGCAGCAAAAGAGGCGCAAACTCTGGGGCCAACGTCCTGACTTTC; CDR3: CASSKRGANSGANVLTF
V: TRBV18; J: TRBJ2-1; D: TRBD2; size: NA; DNA: TGTGCCAGCTCAGAGACTAGCGGAGCCTACAATGAGCAGTTCTTC; CDR3: CASSETSGAYNEQFF
V: TRBV9; J: TRBJ2-1; D: TRBD2; size: NA; DNA: TGTGCCAGCAGCGATCCAATTAGCGGGAGCAAGGGCAATGAGCAGTTCTTC; CDR3: CASSDPISGSKGNEQFF
V: TRBV5-1; J: TRBJ2-5; D: NA; size: NA; DNA: TGCGCCAGCAAAGCGACACCGGGATGGGAGACCCAGTACTTC; CDR3: CASKATPGWETQYF
V: TRBV6-1; J: TRBJ1-5; D: TRBD1; size: NA; DNA: TGTGCCAGCAGTGGGGGGGACAGGGGCCATCAGCCCCAGCATTTT; CDR3: CASSGGDRGHQPQHF
V: TRBV4-1; J: TRBJ2-1; D: NA; size: once; DNA: TGCGCCAGCAGCCAACGTACAGGGGAGGTTGGTGAGCAGTTCTTC; CDR3: CASSQRTGEVGEQFF
V: TRBV19; J: TRBJ2-2; D: NA; size: NA; DNA: TGTGCCAGTACCCCGGTTCATCCCACCGGGGAGCTGTTTTTT; CDR3: CASTPVHPTGELFF
V: TRBV15; J: TRBJ2-1; D: TRBD2; size: NA; DNA: TGTGCCACCAGCAGAGAGGGGTTTCGGGCGGGAGGGCTCTACAATGAGCAGTTCTTC; CDR3: CATSREGFRAGGLYNEQFF
V: TRBV5-1; J: TRBJ1-4; D: TRBD1; size: few; DNA: TGCGCCAGCAGCTTGGTAGGGGGCCTGACTAATGAAAAACTGTTTTTT; CDR3: CASSLVGGLTNEKLFF
V: TRBV25-1; J: TRBJ1-4; D: NA; size: few; DNA: TGTGCCAGCAGTGACAGGAATGAAAAACTGTTTTTT; CDR3: CASSDRNEKLFF
V: TRBV6-1; J: TRBJ1-1; D: NA; size: NA; DNA: TGTGCCAGCATCCGGGGAACTGAAGCTTTCTTT; CDR3: CASIRGTEAFF
V: TRBV29-1; J: TRBJ1-4; D: NA; size: NA; DNA: TGCAGCGTCCACCTGGAGGCTAGTAATGAAAAACTGTTTTTT; CDR3: CSVHLEASNEKLFF
V: TRBV2; J: TRBJ2-1; D: NA; size: NA; DNA: TGTGCCAGCAGTGAAGCGTCGGACAGTTTAAGGTCCCCTGAGCAGTTCTTC; CDR3: CASSEASDSLRSPEQFF
V: TRBV28; J: TRBJ1-1; D: TRBD1; size: NA; DNA: TGTGCCAGCAGGAACGGACAGGGCGCTGAAGCTTTCTTT; CDR3: CASRNGQGAEAFF
V: TRBV4-1; J: TRBJ2-1; D: TRBD1; size: NA; DNA: TGCGCCAGCAGCCAGACGGGACAGCTGAGCTCCTACAATGAGCAGTTCTTC; CDR3: CASSQTGQLSSYNEQFF
V: TRBV7-3; J: TRBJ2-1; D: NA; size: NA; DNA: TGTGCCAGCAGCTTAGGCCTAGCGACCGAGCAGTTCTTC; CDR3: CASSLGLATEQFF
V: TRBV9; J: TRBJ2-3; D: NA; size: few; DNA: TGTGCCAGCAGCCCAGGGGATACGCAGTATTTT; CDR3: CASSPGDTQYF
V: TRBV6-1; J: TRBJ2-2; D: NA; size: NA; DNA: TGTGCCAGCAGTGAAGCGCAACTGAACACCGGGGAGCTGTTTTTT; CDR3: CASSEAQLNTGELFF
V: TRBV10-3; J: TRBJ1-6; D: NA; size: NA; DNA: TGTGCCATCAGTGAAGGGGGAGCGAATTCACCCCTCCACTTT; CDR3: CAISEGGANSPLHF
V: TRBV28; J: TRBJ2-1; D: TRBD1; size: NA; DNA: TGTGCCAGCAGTTTTGGGGGACAGGGCCAGTTCTTC; CDR3: CASSFGGQGQFF
V: TRBV28; J: TRBJ2-5; D: NA; size: NA; DNA: TGTGCCAGCAGTTTGGCCCCGGGCCAAGAGACCCAGTACTTC; CDR3: CASSLAPGQETQYF
V: TRBV2; J: TRBJ2-2; D: TRBD1; size: NA; DNA: TGTGCCAGCATAGGGACAGGGAACACCGGGGAGCTGTTTTTT; CDR3: CASIGTGNTGELFF
V: TRBV10-1; J: TRBJ2-3; D: TRBD1; size: NA; DNA: TGCGCCAGCAAGCACAGGGGGCATCGGGCTGTGAAGATCGGGACAGATACGCAGTATTTT; CDR3: CASKHRGHRAVKIGTDTQYF
V: TRBV10-2; J: TRBJ1-1; D: TRBD1; size: once; DNA: TGCGCCACCGGACAGGGGCCTATGAACACTGAAGCTTTCTTT; CDR3: CATGQGPMNTEAFF
V: TRBV7-9; J: TRBJ1-4; D: TRBD1; size: NA; DNA: TGTGCCAGCAGCGGACAGGGCCGGTTCGATGAAAAACTGTTTTTT; CDR3: CASSGQGRFDEKLFF
V: TRBV11-3; J: TRBJ2-5; D: NA; size: NA; DNA: TGTGCCAGCAGCTCCCATGGGAGCGGGGAGACCCAGTACTTC; CDR3: CASSSHGSGETQYF
V: TRBV7-6; J: TRBJ2-2; D: NA; size: NA; DNA: TGTGCCAGCAGTAATCAGGAAACCGGGGAGCTGTTTTTT; CDR3: CASSNQETGELFF
V: TRBV10-3; J: TRBJ2-7; D: NA; size: NA; DNA: TGTGCCATCAGTGAAGGGTCAGGGTACTACGAGCAGTACTTC; CDR3: CAISEGSGYYEQYF
V: TRBV2; J: TRBJ1-2; D: TRBD1; size: NA; DNA: TGTGCCAGTGCTCCGCGACAGGGGGCCGGAGGCTACACCTTC; CDR3: CASAPRQGAGGYTF
V: TRBV2; J: TRBJ2-3; D: NA; size: NA; DNA: TGTGCCAGCAAGGCGGGCAGCACAGATACGCAGTATTTT; CDR3: CASKAGSTDTQYF
V: TRBV6-6; J: TRBJ1-1; D: NA; size: few; DNA: TGTGCCAGCAGTCCCCCCCGGGAGGGCACTGAAGCTTTCTTT; CDR3: CASSPPREGTEAFF
V: TRBV10-3; J: TRBJ2-1; D: TRBD2; size: NA; DNA: TGTGCCATCAGTGGGGAGACTAGCGGGTGGCGCTCCTACAATGAGCAGTTCTTC; CDR3: CAISGETSGWRSYNEQFF
V: TRBV5-1; J: TRBJ2-7; D: TRBD1; size: once; DNA: TGCGCCAGCAGGTTCCCGGGACAGGGGTTTGAGCAGTACTTC; CDR3: CASRFPGQGFEQYF
V: TRBV7-7; J: TRBJ2-1; D: NA; size: many; DNA: TGTGCTAGCAGCTCCGGGAGAAGCTCCTACAATGAGCAGTTCTTC; CDR3: CASSSGRSSYNEQFF
V: TRBV9; J: TRBJ2-3; D: TRBD2; size: NA; DNA: TGTGCCAGCAGCGGAACTAGCGGGAGCACAGATACGCAGTATTTT; CDR3: CASSGTSGSTDTQYF
V: TRBV5-1; J: TRBJ1-3; D: NA; size: NA; DNA: TGCGCCAGCAGCTTGTTTGGGAGTTCCCCTGGAAACACCATATATTTT; CDR3: CASSLFGSSPGNTIYF
V: TRBV2; J: TRBJ1-2; D: NA; size: NA; DNA: TGTGCCAGCACCCCCCCGGGTTTGTACTATGGCTACACCTTC; CDR3: CASTPPGLYYGYTF
V: TRBV5-6; J: TRBJ1-1; D: NA; size: few; DNA: TGTGCCAGCAGCTGGCCGGGGCGGGAGGTGAACACTGAAGCTTTCTTT; CDR3: CASSWPGREVNTEAFF